This T cell receptor beta chain was recorded in a study of PD-1 blockade in classical Hodgkin lymphoma (TCRdb year 2020). Describing the broader study: Nivolumab dosing was 3 mg/kg intravenously every 2 weeks, continuing until either disease progression or unacceptable toxicity. The study used CyTOF and TCR beta sequencing to define a peripheral blood immune signature of response to PD-1 blockade in classical Hodgkin lymphoma.

V lost 3 bases and J lost 5 bases; the stretch between them is 8 bases long. Taken from cysteine to phenylalanine, the CDR3 has 13 residues. This entry keeps only the CDR3 DNA: 39 bases, framed from base 1. CDR1 LNHDA and CDR2 SQIVND are derived from the germline V gene (reference sequence). Genomic DNA was isolated using the Qiagen DNeasy kit from unsorted PBMCs as well as from negatively selected CD4+ and CD8+ fractions. TCR beta CDR3 regions were subjected to amplification by immunoSEQ multiplex PCR with primers that anneal to V and J segments. A synthetic immune receptor repertoire was used to minimize amplification bias, and remaining bias was computationally removed after sequencing. As for the authors' bioinformatics: Custom Python scripts were used to quantify repertoire diversity as the Shannon entropy index. Unsorted, CD4+ and CD8+ repertoires were examined separately, except in combined analyses, for which CD4+ and CD8+ sequences were merged in silico. A clone was considered expanded if an increase in frequency of at least 2-fold after treatment relative to C1D1 was found, and a pseudocount of 0.5 was applied to clones undetected at baseline. Clones with 0 or 1 copy at C1D1 were classified as singleton clones, and clones with 2 or more copies were classified as non-singleton clones. Clones expanded in unsorted samples were assigned a CD4+, CD8+ or unknown annotation through matching of protein sequences in sorted samples from the same patient. Diversity changes from C1D1 to C4D1 were tested in paired samples using Wilcoxon tests. TCRdb took over this immuneACCESS table, retaining in-frame rearrangements with V and J assigned. Such tables are incomplete; in checked studies, under half of the missing clones stem from an unresolved V gene, and the remainder is unexplained. V and J calls and clone size follow that table, whereas D and trimming were derived from the DNA. A total of 90,000 to 140,000 clones appear in this sample, more than 70% of them only once. About 20% of the sample goes to the ten largest clones.

The sample's time point label, in plain terms: cycle 4 day 1 (C4D1), after 6 weeks of nivolumab. Relapse after autologous stem cell transplantation had occurred in all trial patients, and cohorts A, B and C were distinguished by prior brentuximab vedotin exposure. The trial cohort was composed of about 60 patients with relapsed/refractory classical Hodgkin lymphoma, for whom complete response, partial response or progressive disease was recorded as best overall response. In the multi-cohort phase II CheckMate 205 trial, trial patients received single-agent nivolumab. An independent review committee assessed best overall response by applying the 2007 International Working Group response criteria. Trial PBMCs were collected just before the start of nivolumab (C1D1) and during therapy at cycle 2 day 1 and cycle 4 day 1. Peripheral blood was collected in 8 mL Vacutainer Cell Preparation Tubes, from which PBMCs were isolated by centrifugation and then cryopreserved.

Overall results and qualifications from the work: Trial patients with a complete response had baseline diversity similar to that of newly diagnosed patients, while partial responders and progressors had significantly lower diversity. Baseline TCR diversity was reported to be lower in newly diagnosed patients than in healthy donors, and even lower in relapsed/refractory patients. Patients starting nivolumab less than 1 year after ASCT had lower diversity and were excluded from later analyses to avoid confounding by immune reconstitution. The study was limited to a single clinical trial cohort, and causes of repertoire differences, possibly disease activity or prior therapy, remained undefined. CD4+ but not CD8+ TCR diversity rose significantly by C4D1 (p=0.0027 vs p=0.16), most apparent in complete responders (p=0.02).

A word on this clone: Its antigen is unknown. No base-level quality is on record; no much larger clone is a single base apart.

The sequence links TRBV19 to TRBJ2-1, with the D gene too uncertain to name. The sample was peripheral blood mononuclear cells (PBMCs), taken before the fourth cycle of nivolumab. The receptor was isolated from a human donor with classical Hodgkin lymphoma. The DNA is TGTGCCAGTAGTATGGATCCGAACAATGAGCAGTTCTTC. This is translated as CASSMDPNNEQFF.